These 5 T cell receptor beta chains were sequenced from one sample in a study of cytomegalovirus exposure and HLA in healthy donors. This PCR relied on a set of 60 Vbeta primers and 13 Jbeta primers. The assay was immunoSEQ multiplex PCR, and TCRdb's table has in-frame clones only and misses some. The sample has approximately 92,000 clones, around 81% seen once; the top ten hold less than 5%. Specimen: PBMCs. Every receptor here comes from a woman in her seventies in good health and CMV-seropositive.

This chain connects TRBV15 to TRBJ1-1; D perhaps matches TRBD1 (6 bases). The length of the CDR3 is 14 residues. Germline CDR1 LNHNV, CDR2 YYDKDF (reference sequence). The germline V and J ends were trimmed by 1 base and 8 bases, with 14 bases remaining between them. CDR3 DNA sequence: TGTGCCACCAGCAGAGGGACAGCAGGGCCCGAAGCTTTCTTT. Translated, it gives CATSRGTAGPEAFF.

This clone showed up just once. The rearrangement uses TRBV7-2 and TRBJ2-5; 8 bases line up with TRBD2. The end of the DNA aligns better with TRBJ2-7, so the J call may be wrong. CDR3 length: 15 residues. The germline gives CDR1 SGHTA, CDR2 FQGNSA. In nucleotides, the CDR3 is TGTGCCAGCAGCTTAGGTAGCGGGGCTTCCTACGAGCAGTACTTC. Its translation is CASSLGSGASYEQYF.

The sample holds a few counts of this clone. The chain carries TRBV6-5 and TRBJ1-3; 10 bases agree with TRBD1. Germline assignment: CDR1 MNHEY and CDR2 SVGAGI. The CDR3 runs 13 residues. The J segment lost 6 bases and the V segment lost 8 bases, leaving 4 bases of the junction unmatched. The CDR3 coding sequence is TGTGCCAGCGGACGACAGGGGGCAAACACCATATATTTT. This encodes CASGRQGANTIYF.

The rearrangement joins TRBV7-9 to TRBJ1-4, with D tentatively TRBD1 (5 bases). The germline V and J ends were trimmed by 5 bases and 3 bases, with 13 bases remaining between them. This CDR3 contains 15 residues. Germline CDR1 is SEHNR and CDR2 is FQNEAQ (reference sequence). CDR3 sequence (DNA): TGTGCCAGCAGCCCCACAGGCTTTGCTAATGAAAAACTGTTTTTT. This encodes CASSPTGFANEKLFF.

The rearrangement uses TRBV27 and TRBJ2-3; TRBD2 aligns across 9 bases. Unmatched junction bases numbered 14, after V lost 5 bases and J lost 2 bases. The germline V gene encodes CDR1 MNHEY and CDR2 SMNVEV (reference sequence). The CDR3 has 18 amino acids. The CDR3 loop reads CASSPRASSGRFTDTQYF. For the CDR3, the DNA is TGTGCCAGCAGTCCTCGGGCCTCAAGCGGGAGGTTCACAGATACGCAGTATTTT.